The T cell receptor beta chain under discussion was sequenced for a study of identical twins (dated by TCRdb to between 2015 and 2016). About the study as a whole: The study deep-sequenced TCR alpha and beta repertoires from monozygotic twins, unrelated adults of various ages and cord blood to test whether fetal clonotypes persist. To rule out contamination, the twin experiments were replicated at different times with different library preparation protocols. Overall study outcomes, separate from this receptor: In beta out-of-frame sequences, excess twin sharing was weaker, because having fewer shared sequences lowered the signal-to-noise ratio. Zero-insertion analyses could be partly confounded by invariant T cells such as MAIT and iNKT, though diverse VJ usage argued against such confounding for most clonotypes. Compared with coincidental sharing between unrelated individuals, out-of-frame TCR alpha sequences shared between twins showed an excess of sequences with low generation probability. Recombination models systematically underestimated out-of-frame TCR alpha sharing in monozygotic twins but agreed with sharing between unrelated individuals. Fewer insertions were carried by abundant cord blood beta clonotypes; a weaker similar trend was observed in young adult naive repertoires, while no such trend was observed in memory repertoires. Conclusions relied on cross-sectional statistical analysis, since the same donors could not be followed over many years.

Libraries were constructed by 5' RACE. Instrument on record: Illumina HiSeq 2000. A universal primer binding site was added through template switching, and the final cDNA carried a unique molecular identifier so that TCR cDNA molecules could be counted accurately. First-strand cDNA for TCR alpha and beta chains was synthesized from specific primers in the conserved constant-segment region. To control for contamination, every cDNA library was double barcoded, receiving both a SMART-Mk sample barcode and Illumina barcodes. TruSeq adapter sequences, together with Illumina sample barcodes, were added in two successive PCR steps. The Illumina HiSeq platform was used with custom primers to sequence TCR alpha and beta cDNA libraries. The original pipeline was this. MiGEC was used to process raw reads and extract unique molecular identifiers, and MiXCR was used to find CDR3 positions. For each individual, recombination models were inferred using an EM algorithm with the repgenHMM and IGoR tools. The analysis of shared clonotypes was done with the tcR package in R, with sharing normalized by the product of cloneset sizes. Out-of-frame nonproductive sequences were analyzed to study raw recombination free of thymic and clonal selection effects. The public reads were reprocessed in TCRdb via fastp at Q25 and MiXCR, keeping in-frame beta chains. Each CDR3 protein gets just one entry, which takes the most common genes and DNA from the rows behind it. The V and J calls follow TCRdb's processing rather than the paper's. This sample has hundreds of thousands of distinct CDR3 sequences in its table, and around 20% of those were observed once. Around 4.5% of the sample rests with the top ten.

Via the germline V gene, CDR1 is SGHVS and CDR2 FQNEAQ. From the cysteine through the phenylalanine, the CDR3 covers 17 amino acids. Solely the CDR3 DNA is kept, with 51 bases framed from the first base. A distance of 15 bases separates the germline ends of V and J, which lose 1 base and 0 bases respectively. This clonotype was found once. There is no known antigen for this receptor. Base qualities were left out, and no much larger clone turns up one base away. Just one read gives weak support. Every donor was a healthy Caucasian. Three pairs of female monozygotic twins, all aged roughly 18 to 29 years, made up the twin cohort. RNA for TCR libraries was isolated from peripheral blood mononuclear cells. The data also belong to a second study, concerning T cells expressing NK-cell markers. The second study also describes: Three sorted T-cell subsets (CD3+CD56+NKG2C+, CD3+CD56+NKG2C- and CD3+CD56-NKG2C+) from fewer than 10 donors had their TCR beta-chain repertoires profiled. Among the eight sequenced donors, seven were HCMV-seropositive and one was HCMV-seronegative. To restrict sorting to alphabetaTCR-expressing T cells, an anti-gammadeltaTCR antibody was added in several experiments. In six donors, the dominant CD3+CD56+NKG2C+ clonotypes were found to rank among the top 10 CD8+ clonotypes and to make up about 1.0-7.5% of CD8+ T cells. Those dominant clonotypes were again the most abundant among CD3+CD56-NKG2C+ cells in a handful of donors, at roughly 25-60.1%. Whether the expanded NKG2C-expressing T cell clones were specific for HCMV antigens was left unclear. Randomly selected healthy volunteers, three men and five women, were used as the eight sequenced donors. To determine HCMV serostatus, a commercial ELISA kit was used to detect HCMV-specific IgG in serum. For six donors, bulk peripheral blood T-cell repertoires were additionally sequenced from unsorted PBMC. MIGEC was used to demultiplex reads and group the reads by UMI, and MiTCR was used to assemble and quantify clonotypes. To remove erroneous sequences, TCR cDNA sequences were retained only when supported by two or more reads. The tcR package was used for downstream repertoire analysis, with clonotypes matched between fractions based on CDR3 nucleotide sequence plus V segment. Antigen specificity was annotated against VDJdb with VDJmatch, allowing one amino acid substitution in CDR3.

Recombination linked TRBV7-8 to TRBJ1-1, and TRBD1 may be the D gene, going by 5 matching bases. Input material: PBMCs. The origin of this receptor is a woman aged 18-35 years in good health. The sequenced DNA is TGTGCCAGCAGCTTAGTCCAGGGACTAAGAATGAACACTGAAGCTTTCTTT. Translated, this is CASSLVQGLRMNTEAFF. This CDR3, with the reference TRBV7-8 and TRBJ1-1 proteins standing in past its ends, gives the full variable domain GAGVSQSPRYKVAKRGQDVALRCDPISGHVSLFWYQQALGQGPEFLTYFQNEAQLDKSGLPSDRFFAERPEGSVSTLKIQRTQQEDSAVYLCASSLVQGLRMNTEAFFGQGTRLTVV.